Only a few counts were recorded for the clone carrying this T cell receptor beta chain. What it binds is not known. The data originate from a study of identical twins. Germline CDR1 is MGHDK and CDR2 is SYGVNS. V lost 6 bases to trimming and J lost 1 base; unmatched junction nucleotides: 2. This CDR3 has 14 residues. Study-wide points: Zero-insertion analyses could be partly confounded by invariant MAIT and iNKT cells. Out-of-frame TCR alpha sharing observed in monozygotic twins exceeded model estimates.

MiXCR, run by TCRdb on the 5' RACE reads, gives a single entry per CDR3 protein. This sample has fewer than 550,000 distinct CDR3 sequences, with approximately 16% found just once. A further study also used this sample, focusing on yellow fever vaccine responses in identical twins.

The J gene is TRBJ2-2, the V gene TRBV25-1, with 7 positions matching TRBD2. The sample taken for sequencing was CD4+ T cells sorted from blood. The TCR was taken from a woman aged 18-35 years in good health. CDR3 sequence: CASSAGVNTGELFF. The CDR3 DNA reads as TGTGCCAGCAGCGCGGGGGTGAACACCGGGGAGCTGTTTTTT. The variable domain in full, with the rest retrieved from reference TRBV25-1 and TRBJ2-2, is EADIYQTPRYLVIGTGKKITLECSQTMGHDKMYWYQQDPGMELHLIHYSYGVNSTEKGDLSSESTVSRIRTEHFPLTLESARPSHTSQYLCASSAGVNTGELFFGEGSRLTVL.